This T cell receptor beta chain appears in the sequencing data of a study of cytomegalovirus exposure and HLA in healthy donors. Study results and limitations: Previous analysis showed most TCR beta V segments were productive about 87% or about 30% of the time.

The PCR was carried out with 60 Vbeta primers and 13 Jbeta primers. Profiled with immunoSEQ multiplex PCR; TCRdb holds only in-frame clones, not every one. The sample lists about 110,000 clones, around three quarters occurring once. Details on this clone: Its matching antigen is unknown.

Sequencing was done on a sample of PBMCs. The sequence derives from a man between 50 and 59 years old in good health and CMV-seropositive.

The CDR3 DNA reads TGTGCCAGCAGTGAGGACAGGGATAAAGGCTACACCTTC. This gives the protein CASSEDRDKGYTF. The gene calls are TRBV2 and TRBJ1-2; TRBD1 agrees at 8 bases. The V and J ends lost 3 bases and 8 bases, in that order; junction bases with no gene match: 5. CDR1 is SNHLY, CDR2 FYNNEI, per germline. This CDR3 spans 13 amino acids.